These 17 T cell receptor beta chains were sequenced from one sample in a study of vaccination effects on CD4 cells after COVID-19. ViraFEST expansion of antigen-specific CD4+ T cells with viral peptide pools preceded sequencing. An approximately nine-day culture period preceded the isolation of CD4+ T cells. The vaccine given was either BNT162b2 or mRNA-1273, in two doses. Some clones are missing from TCRdb's copy, which holds only in-frame ones; the method was immunoSEQ multiplex PCR. The data show tens of thousands of clones, almost 85% seen once. For these TCRs, the target antigens are not known. The specimen was CD4+ T cells from PBMCs cultured with HCoV-NL63 spike peptides, collected after COVID-19 vaccination. Source of these receptors: a human donor who received a COVID-19 vaccine. Some clones in this sample may be carry-over from other donors' samples.

The V call is TRBV5-1, the J call TRBJ2-1; D gene uncertain. CDR1 is SGHRS and CDR2 is YFSETQ in the germline V gene. The length of the CDR3 is 13 residues. V lost 2 bases and J lost 2, with 5 bases in between. DNA for the CDR3: TGCGCCAGCAGCTTTGACACCTACAATGAGCAGTTCTTC. Encoded protein: CASSFDTYNEQFF.

The count of this clone is one. V gene TRBV5-1 combines with J gene TRBJ1-5; the D gene is possibly TRBD1 (5 bases). CDR1 and CDR2 from the germline V gene are SGHRS and YFSETQ. CDR3 length: 17 residues. Trimming left V 0 bases short and J 2 bases short, with 15 bases between. CDR3 loop: CASSLGSTGSGNQPQHF. The CDR3 nucleotides are TGCGCCAGCAGCTTGGGATCCACAGGATCCGGCAATCAGCCCCAGCATTTT.

The rearrangement uses TRBV7-3 and TRBJ2-5, with 12 nucleotides matching TRBD2. CDR3 length: 14 residues. V dropped 5 bases and J dropped 4; count of bases not matched to a gene: 2. CDR1 is SGHTA and CDR2 is FQGTGA in the germline V gene. The CDR3 loop reads CASSLAGGGETQYF. As DNA, the CDR3 is TGTGCCAGCAGCCTAGCGGGGGGGGGAGAGACCCAGTACTTC.

The V gene is TRBV9, the J gene TRBJ1-6; D call uncertain. CDR1 is SGDLS, CDR2 YYNGEE, per germline. CDR3 length: 16 amino acids. V dropped 8 bases and J dropped 0 bases, with 15 bases sitting between them. CDR3 loop: CASSINDGSYNSPLHF. CDR3 DNA sequence: TGTGCCAGTAGTATCAACGACGGCTCCTATAATTCACCCCTCCACTTT.

This clone has just one count. CDR3 DNA: TGTGCCACCAGCAGAGGAGAGACCAGGGTTCTCGCGCCTTATGGCTACACCTTC. Translating it yields CATSRGETRVLAPYGYTF. J is TRBJ1-2 and V is TRBV15; D is perhaps TRBD1 (5 bases). The length of the CDR3 is 18 residues. Looked up from germline, CDR1 is LNHNV and CDR2 is YYDKDF (reference sequence). With 1 base removed from V and 5 bases from J, the gap between germline ends came to 23 bases.

The rearrangement links TRBV6-1 to TRBJ1-2; 8 bases line up with TRBD1. CDR3 size: 14 residues. CDR1 is MNHNS, CDR2 SASEGT, per germline. Trimming cost V 3 bases and J 3 bases; bases outside gene matches: 3. CDR3 region: CASSDAGGDYGYTF. The CDR3 DNA reads TGTGCCAGCAGTGATGCAGGGGGCGACTATGGCTACACCTTC.

The V call is TRBV25-1, the J call TRBJ2-2; D is perhaps TRBD2 (6 bases). The V gene's germline CDR1 is MGHDK and CDR2 SYGVNS. V lost 3 bases, J lost 4 bases, and 9 bases lay in between. The CDR3 contains 14 residues. This chain's CDR3 is CASSDAGSTGELFF. For the CDR3, the DNA is TGTGCCAGCAGTGATGCCGGGAGCACCGGGGAGCTGTTTTTT.

This clone was seen just once. The V gene is TRBV7-2, the J gene TRBJ1-1, with unresolved D. The germline gives CDR1 SGHTA, CDR2 FQGNSA. The CDR3 is made up of 13 amino acids. V lost 0 bases and J 5 bases, leaving 7 bases between the germline ends. CDR3 DNA: TGTGCCAGCAGCTTAGCGAGGCCAACTGAAGCTTTCTTT. Residues: CASSLARPTEAFF.

The CDR3 reads CASSYSDPSRSLHF. The CDR3 DNA follows: TGTGCCAGCAGTTACTCGGACCCTTCCCGGTCCCTCCACTTT. This chain links TRBV6-5 with TRBJ1-6; D is unresolved. Trimming cost V 0 bases and J 14 bases, with 14 bases left between them. The CDR3 is 14 amino acids. Per germline, CDR1 MNHEY and CDR2 SVGAGI.

The chain couples TRBV18 to TRBJ2-5, with no clear D. V shed 2 bases and J shed 2 bases, with 18 bases lying between them. This CDR3 region has 17 residues. Germline V gene lookup returns CDR1 KGHSH and CDR2 LQKENI. CDR3: CASSPSWSESGQETQYF. CDR3 coding DNA: TGTGCCAGCTCACCAAGCTGGTCAGAGAGTGGTCAAGAGACCCAGTACTTC.

The chain is built from TRBV5-5 and TRBJ2-7; D perhaps matches TRBD2 (6 bases). The CDR3 is 16 residues long. Germline V gives CDR1 SGHKS, CDR2 YYEKEE (reference sequence). Trimming pared 4 bases from V and 0 bases from J, leaving 17 bases between. CDR3 in amino acids: CASSPTGVPSSYEQYV. CDR3 coding DNA: TGTGCCAGCAGCCCGACGGGGGTTCCGAGCTCCTACGAGCAGTACGTC.

This chain uses TRBV4-1 with TRBJ2-7, with D maybe TRBD2 (5 bases). Trimming took off 1 base at V and 3 bases at J, with 10 bases between the two ends. Germline values: CDR1 MGHRA, CDR2 YSYEKL. The CDR3 covers 14 residues. This CDR3 is CASSQAETNYEQYV. In DNA, the CDR3 is TGCGCCAGCAGCCAAGCGGAGACTAACTACGAGCAGTACGTC.

The V gene is TRBV27, the J gene TRBJ2-1; 12 bases align to TRBD2. Germline CDR1 reads MNHEY; CDR2 reads SMNVEV (reference sequence). This CDR3 is built from 14 residues. Trimming took 7 bases from V and 7 from J; bases not matched to a gene: 5. CDR3 amino acids: CASTLAGGSNEQFF. In nucleotides, the CDR3 is TGTGCCAGCACACTAGCGGGGGGTTCAAATGAGCAGTTCTTC.

This clone appeared once. This chain joins TRBV4-1 and TRBJ1-3; 7 bases line up with TRBD1. The V gene's germline CDR1 is MGHRA and CDR2 YSYEKL. Germline trimming cut 1 base from V and 5 bases from J; bases unmatched to any gene: 5. The CDR3 consists of 15 residues. CDR3 protein: CASSQVGQSRNTIYF. The CDR3 DNA follows: TGCGCCAGCAGCCAAGTGGGACAGAGCCGAAACACCATATATTTT.

J is TRBJ2-2 and V is TRBV5-1; maybe TRBD1 (6 bases). The germline gives CDR1 SGHRS, CDR2 YFSETQ. The CDR3 consists of 16 residues. Deletions cut 4 bases from V and 4 bases from J, with 17 bases between. For the CDR3, the DNA is TGCGCCAGCAGCGAAACAGGGCTTAGGACCACCGGGGAGCTGTTTTTT. Its protein product is CASSETGLRTTGELFF.

This rearrangement joins TRBV12-3 or TRBV12-4 to TRBJ1-2; tentative D call: TRBD1 (6 bases). The CDR3 spans 11 residues. The V end was cut by 6 bases, the J end by 7 bases, with 9 bases between. The CDR3 bases are TGTGCCAGCAGCCAGGGGCCTGGCTACACCTTC. Its protein is CASSQGPGYTF.

V usage is TRBV2 and J usage is TRBJ2-2; D is possibly TRBD1 or TRBD2 (5 bases each). Between the trimmed V and J ends, which lost 4 bases and 7 bases, there was a span of 16 bases. The CDR3 consists of 15 residues. Germline values: CDR1 SNHLY, CDR2 FYNNEI. This chain's CDR3 is CASSGRMGPGGELFF. For the CDR3, the DNA is TGTGCCAGCAGTGGACGAATGGGACCGGGCGGGGAGCTGTTTTTT.